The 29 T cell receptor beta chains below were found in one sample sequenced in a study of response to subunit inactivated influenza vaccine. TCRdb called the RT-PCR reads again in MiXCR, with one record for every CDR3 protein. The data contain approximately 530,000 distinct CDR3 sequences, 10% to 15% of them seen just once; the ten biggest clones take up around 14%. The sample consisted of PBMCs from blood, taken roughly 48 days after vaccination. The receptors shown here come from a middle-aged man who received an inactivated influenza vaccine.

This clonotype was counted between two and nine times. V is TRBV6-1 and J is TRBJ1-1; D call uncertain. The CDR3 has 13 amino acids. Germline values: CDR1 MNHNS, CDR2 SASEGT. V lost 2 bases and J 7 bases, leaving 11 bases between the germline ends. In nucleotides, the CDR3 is TGTGCCAGCAGTGAACGGCGTTGGGGTGAAGCTTTCTTT. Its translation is CASSERRWGEAFF.

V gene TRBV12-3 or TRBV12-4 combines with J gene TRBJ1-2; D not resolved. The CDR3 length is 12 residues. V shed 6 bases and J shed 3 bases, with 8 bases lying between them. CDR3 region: CASSQEHYGYTF. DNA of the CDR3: TGTGCCAGCAGCCAAGAGCACTATGGCTACACCTTC.

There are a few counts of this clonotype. DNA for the CDR3: TGTGCCAGCAGCTTGAGACAGGGTAGTCGAGAGACCCAGTACTTC. As protein: CASSLRQGSRETQYF. This chain uses TRBV7-8 with TRBJ2-5; 7 bases align to TRBD1. Germline-derived CDR1 and CDR2 are SGHVS and FQNEAQ. With V trimmed by 3 bases and J by 4 bases, 8 bases remained unmatched. The CDR3 loop spans 15 amino acids.

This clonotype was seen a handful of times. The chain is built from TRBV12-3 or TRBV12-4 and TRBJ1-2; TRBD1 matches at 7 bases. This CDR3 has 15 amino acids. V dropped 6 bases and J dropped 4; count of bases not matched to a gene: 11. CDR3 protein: CASSSWPGQIYGYTF. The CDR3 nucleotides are TGTGCCAGCAGCTCTTGGCCGGGACAGATCTATGGCTACACCTTC.

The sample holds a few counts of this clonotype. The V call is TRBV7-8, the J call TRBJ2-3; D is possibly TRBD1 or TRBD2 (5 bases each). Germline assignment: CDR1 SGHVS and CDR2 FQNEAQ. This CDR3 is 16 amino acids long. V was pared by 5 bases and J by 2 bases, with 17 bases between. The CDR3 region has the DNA TGTGCCAGCAGCAAAACAAGGGGACGGGCCACAGATACGCAGTATTTT. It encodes CASSKTRGRATDTQYF. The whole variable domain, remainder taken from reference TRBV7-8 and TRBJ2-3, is GAGVSQSPRYKVAKRGQDVALRCDPISGHVSLFWYQQALGQGPEFLTYFQNEAQLDKSGLPSDRFFAERPEGSVSTLKIQRTQQEDSAVYLCASSKTRGRATDTQYFGPGTRLTVL.

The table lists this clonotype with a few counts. CDR3 in amino acids: CSALSWGTDTQYF. For the CDR3, the DNA is TGCAGTGCTCTTAGCTGGGGCACAGATACGCAGTATTTT. The chain recombines TRBV20-1 with TRBJ2-3; D remains unclear. The CDR3 is 13 residues long. Trimming cost V 5 bases and J 1 base, with 10 bases left between them. Germline CDR1 and CDR2: DFQATT and SNEGSKA (reference sequence).

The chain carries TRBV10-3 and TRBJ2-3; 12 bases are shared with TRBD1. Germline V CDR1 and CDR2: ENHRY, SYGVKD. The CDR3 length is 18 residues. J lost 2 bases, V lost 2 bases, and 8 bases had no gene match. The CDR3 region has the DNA TGTGCCATCAGTGAGACTGGGACAGGGGGCGAATACACAGATACGCAGTATTTT. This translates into CAISETGTGGEYTDTQYF.

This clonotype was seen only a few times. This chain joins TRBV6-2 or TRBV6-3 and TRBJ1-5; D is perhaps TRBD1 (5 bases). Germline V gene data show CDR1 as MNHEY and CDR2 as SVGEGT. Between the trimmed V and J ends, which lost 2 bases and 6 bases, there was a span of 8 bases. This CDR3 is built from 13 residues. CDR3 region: CASSYAGGQPQHF. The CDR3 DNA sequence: TGTGCCAGCAGTTACGCCGGGGGTCAGCCCCAGCATTTT.

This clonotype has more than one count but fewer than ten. The CDR3 protein is CASSQAGGPQETQYF. The DNA of the CDR3 is TGCGCCAGCAGCCAAGCGGGGGGGCCCCAAGAGACCCAGTACTTC. V usage is TRBV4-1 and J usage is TRBJ2-5, with 8 bases aligning to TRBD2. Germline CDR1 reads MGHRA; CDR2 reads YSYEKL. J was trimmed by 1 base and V by 1 base; bases with no gene match: 2. The CDR3 length is 15 residues.

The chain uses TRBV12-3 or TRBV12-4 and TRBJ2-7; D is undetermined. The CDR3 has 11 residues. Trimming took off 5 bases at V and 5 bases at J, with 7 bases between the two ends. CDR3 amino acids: CASSLLHEQYF. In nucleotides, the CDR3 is TGTGCCAGCAGTCTCCTCCACGAGCAGTACTTC.

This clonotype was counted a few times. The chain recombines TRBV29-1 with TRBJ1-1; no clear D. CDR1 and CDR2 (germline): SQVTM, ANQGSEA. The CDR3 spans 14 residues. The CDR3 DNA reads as TGCACCACTAATCACCGTCTTATGAACACTGAAGCTTTCTTT. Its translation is CTTNHRLMNTEAFF.

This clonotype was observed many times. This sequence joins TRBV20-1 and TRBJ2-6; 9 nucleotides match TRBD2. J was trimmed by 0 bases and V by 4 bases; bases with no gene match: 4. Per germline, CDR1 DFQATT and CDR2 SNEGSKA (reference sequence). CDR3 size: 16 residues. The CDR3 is CSAKTSGGSGANVLTF. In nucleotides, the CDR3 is TGCAGTGCTAAGACTAGCGGAGGCTCTGGGGCCAACGTCCTGACTTTC.

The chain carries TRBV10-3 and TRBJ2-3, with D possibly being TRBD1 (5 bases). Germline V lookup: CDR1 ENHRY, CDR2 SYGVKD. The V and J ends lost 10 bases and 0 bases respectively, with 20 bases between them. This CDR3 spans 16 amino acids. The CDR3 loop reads CATLGEDRGSTDTQYF. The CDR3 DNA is TGTGCCACCCTCGGTGAAGACAGAGGTAGCACAGATACGCAGTATTTT.

For the CDR3, the DNA is TGTGCCAGCATCCCGGCAGCGGTGAACACCGGGGAGCTGTTTTTT. It codes for CASIPAAVNTGELFF. The chain has TRBV6-1 and TRBJ2-2, with D maybe TRBD2 (5 bases). Trimming took 7 bases from V and 1 from J, leaving 13 bases between them. The CDR3 spans 15 residues. The germline gives CDR1 MNHNS, CDR2 SASEGT.

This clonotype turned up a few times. As DNA, the CDR3 is TGTGCCAGCAGCCCTAACGGGGGACCTACCGGGGAGCTGTTTTTT. Translating it yields CASSPNGGPTGELFF. This chain connects TRBV4-2 to TRBJ2-2, with D tentatively TRBD2 (6 bases). The CDR3 is 15 residues long. Germline CDR1 LGHNA, CDR2 YNFKEQ. Trimming took 4 bases from V and 5 from J, leaving 14 bases between them.

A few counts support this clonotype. The CDR3 region is CSARNSVANYGYTF. DNA of the CDR3: TGCAGTGCTAGAAACAGCGTAGCTAACTATGGCTACACCTTC. This chain joins TRBV20-1 and TRBJ1-2; D call uncertain. Looked up from germline, CDR1 is DFQATT and CDR2 is SNEGSKA (reference sequence). V was cut by 2 bases and J by 0 bases, with 10 bases left in between. This CDR3 contains 14 residues.

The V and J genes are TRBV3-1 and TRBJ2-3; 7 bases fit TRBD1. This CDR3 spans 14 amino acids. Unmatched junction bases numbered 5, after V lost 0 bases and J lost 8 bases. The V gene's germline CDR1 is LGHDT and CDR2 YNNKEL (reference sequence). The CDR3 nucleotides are TGTGCCAGCAGCCAAGACGGGACAGCTACTACGCAGTATTTT. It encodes CASSQDGTATTQYF.

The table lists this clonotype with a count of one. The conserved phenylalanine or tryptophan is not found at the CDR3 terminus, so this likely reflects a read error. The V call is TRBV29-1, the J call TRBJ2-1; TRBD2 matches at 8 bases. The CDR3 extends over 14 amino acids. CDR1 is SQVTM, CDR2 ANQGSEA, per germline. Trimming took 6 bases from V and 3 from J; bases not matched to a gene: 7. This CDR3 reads CSVLGLEDYNEQFL. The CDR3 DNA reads TGCAGCGTATTGGGACTAGAGGACTACAATGAGCAGTTCTTA.

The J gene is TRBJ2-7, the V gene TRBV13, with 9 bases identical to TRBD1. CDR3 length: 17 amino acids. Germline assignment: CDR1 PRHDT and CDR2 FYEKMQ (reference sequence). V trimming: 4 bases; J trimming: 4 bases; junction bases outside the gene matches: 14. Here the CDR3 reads CASSSTASGTGQYEQYF. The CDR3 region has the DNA TGTGCCAGCAGCTCTACCGCTTCCGGGACAGGGCAATACGAGCAGTACTTC.

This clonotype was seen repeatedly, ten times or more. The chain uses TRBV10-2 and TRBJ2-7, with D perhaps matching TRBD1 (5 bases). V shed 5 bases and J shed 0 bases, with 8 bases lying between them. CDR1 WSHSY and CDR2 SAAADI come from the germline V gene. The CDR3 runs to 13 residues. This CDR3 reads CASSQTDSYEQYF. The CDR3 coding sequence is TGCGCCAGCAGTCAGACAGACTCCTACGAGCAGTACTTC.

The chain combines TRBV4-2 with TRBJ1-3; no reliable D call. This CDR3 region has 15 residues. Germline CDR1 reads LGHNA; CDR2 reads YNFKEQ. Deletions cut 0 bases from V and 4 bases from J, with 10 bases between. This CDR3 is CASSQDVGAGNTIYF. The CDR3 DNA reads TGTGCCAGCAGCCAAGATGTGGGAGCCGGAAACACCATATATTTT.

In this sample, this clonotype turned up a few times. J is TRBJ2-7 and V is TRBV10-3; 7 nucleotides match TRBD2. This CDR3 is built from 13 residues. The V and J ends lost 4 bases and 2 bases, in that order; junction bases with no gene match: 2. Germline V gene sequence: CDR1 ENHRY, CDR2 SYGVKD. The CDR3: CAISAGGTYEQYF. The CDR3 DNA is TGTGCCATCAGTGCGGGGGGAACCTACGAGCAGTACTTC.

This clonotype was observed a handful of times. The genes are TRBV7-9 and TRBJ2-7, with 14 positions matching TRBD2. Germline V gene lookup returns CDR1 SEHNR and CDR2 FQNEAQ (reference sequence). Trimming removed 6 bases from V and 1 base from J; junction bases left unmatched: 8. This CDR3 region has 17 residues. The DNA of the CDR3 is TGTGCCAGCAGTCGCGGACTAGCGGGAGGCCAGTCCTACGAGCAGTACTTC. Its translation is CASSRGLAGGQSYEQYF.

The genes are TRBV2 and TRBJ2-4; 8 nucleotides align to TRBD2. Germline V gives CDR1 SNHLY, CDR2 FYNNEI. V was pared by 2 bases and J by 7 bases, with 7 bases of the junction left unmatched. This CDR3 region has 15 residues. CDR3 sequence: CASSEIGGLENIQYF. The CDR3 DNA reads TGTGCCAGCAGTGAAATCGGGGGACTAGAGAACATTCAGTACTTC.

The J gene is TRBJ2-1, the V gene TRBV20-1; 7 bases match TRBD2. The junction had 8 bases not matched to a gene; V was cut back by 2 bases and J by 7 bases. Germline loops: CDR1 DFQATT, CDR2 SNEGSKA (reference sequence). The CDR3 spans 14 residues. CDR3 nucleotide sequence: TGCAGTGCTAGAAAGGCTAGCGGATTAAATGAGCAGTTCTTC. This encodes CSARKASGLNEQFF.

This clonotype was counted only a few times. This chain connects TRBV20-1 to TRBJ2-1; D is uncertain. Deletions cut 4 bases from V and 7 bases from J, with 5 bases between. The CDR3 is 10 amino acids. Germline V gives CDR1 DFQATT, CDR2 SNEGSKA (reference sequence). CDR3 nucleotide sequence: TGCAGTGCTATAGGTAATGAGCAGTTCTTC. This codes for CSAIGNEQFF.

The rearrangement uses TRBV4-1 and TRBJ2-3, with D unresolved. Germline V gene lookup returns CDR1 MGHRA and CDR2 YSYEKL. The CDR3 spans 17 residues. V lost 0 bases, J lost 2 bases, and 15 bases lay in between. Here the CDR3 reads CASSQDMAQRYTDTQYF. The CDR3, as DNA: TGCGCCAGCAGCCAAGATATGGCCCAGAGATACACAGATACGCAGTATTTT.

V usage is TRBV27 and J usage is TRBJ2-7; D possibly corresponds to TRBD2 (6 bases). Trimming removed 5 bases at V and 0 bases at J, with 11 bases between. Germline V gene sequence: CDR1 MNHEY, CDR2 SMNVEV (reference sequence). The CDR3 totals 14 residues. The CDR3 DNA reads TGTGCCAGCAGTCCTAAGACTAGCTCCTACGAGCAGTACTTC. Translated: CASSPKTSSYEQYF.

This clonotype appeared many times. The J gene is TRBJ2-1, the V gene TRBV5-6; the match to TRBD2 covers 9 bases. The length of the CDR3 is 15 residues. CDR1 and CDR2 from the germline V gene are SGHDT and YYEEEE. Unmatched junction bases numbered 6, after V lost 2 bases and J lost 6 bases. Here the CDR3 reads CASSLSAGLANEQFF. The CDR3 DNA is TGTGCCAGCAGCTTATCAGCGGGACTAGCCAATGAGCAGTTCTTC.